The TCR beta chain under discussion was sequenced for a study of identifying expanded T cells in peripheral blood. This CDR3 is built from 17 residues. Germline CDR1 reads SGHNT; CDR2 reads YYREEE (reference sequence). The V and J ends lost 1 base and 0 bases respectively, with 15 bases between them. Sequencing was performed with immunoSEQ multiplex PCR; in TCRdb, only in-frame clones are kept and a portion is missing. This table has around 120,000 clones, 65% to 90% appearing once. The chain couples TRBV5-4 to TRBJ2-3; a possible D gene is TRBD2 (5 bases). This clonotype was sampled from a person aged 18 to 75 in good health. Sequenced: blood. The CDR3 DNA follows: TGTGCCAGCAGCTTGCTGATGTTGGAGGCTAGCACAGATACGCAGTATTTT. This codes for CASSLLMLEASTDTQYF.